This TCR beta chain appears in the sequencing data of a study of shared clonotypes between healthy human individuals. Turning to this clone: Antigen unknown.

Overall study findings and caveats: Clonotypes that were shared across a handful of donors made up about 5.1% of naive CD4 clonotypes.

Germline V gene sequence: CDR1 LNHDA, CDR2 SQIVND (reference sequence). The CDR3 contains 16 residues. J gave up 5 bases and V 6 bases, and 11 bases lay outside the gene matches. The DNA input per sorted-subset replicate PCR was roughly 210 ng, corresponding to 25,000 to 35,000 T cell genomes. Measured with immunoSEQ multiplex PCR; TCRdb has only the in-frame clones, and not every one. The data hold 850,000 to 1,200,000 clones, with roughly 80% observed a single time. The chain carries TRBV19 and TRBJ2-1; 9 bases map to TRBD1. The sequenced sample consisted of memory CD4+ T cells sorted from blood. As for subset: CD45RA-negative fraction. This clonotype was sampled from a man aged 18 to 35 in good health. CDR3: CASRNWTGETHNEQFF. The DNA for the CDR3 is TGTGCCAGTAGGAATTGGACAGGGGAAACGCACAATGAGCAGTTCTTC.